This TCR beta chain was retrieved from a study of CD8+CD57+ T cells in acquired aplastic anemia. Looking at the study overall: Each DNA sample taken from sorted CD4+ and CD8+ cells came to approximately 3 ug on average. Study-wide points: Shared by patients and controls, almost 30 CD8+ CDR3s were abundant in patients.

At least ten counts were recorded for this clonotype. As yet, its antigen is unknown. The template for TCR beta VDJ and CDR3 sequence profiling was genomic DNA. TCRdb processed the reads anew with MiXCR; each CDR3 protein has one entry. This sample has hundreds of thousands of distinct CDR3 sequences; around three fifths occur once, and the top ten carry 1% to 1.5%. Before being chosen for sequencing, patients had shown CD8+CD57+ cell expansion by flow cytometry. Specimen: sorted CD4+, CD8+, or CD8+CD57+ T cells (not recorded which) from PBMCs. The TCR was taken from a human donor with aplastic anemia.

CDR3 protein: CASSQGVLPGEQYF. The CDR3 nucleotides are TGTGCCAGCAGCCAAGGGGTGCTCCCGGGCGAGCAGTACTTC. This chain uses TRBV3-1 with TRBJ2-7, with D unclear. CDR1 and CDR2 (germline): LGHDT, YNNKEL (reference sequence). Trimming took 1 base from V and 6 from J, leaving 13 bases between them. The CDR3 is 14 amino acids.